Listed below are T cell receptor beta chains from one sample, sequenced in a study of blood T cell repertoires in COVID-19. Generated by immunoSEQ multiplex PCR, the TCRdb table keeps only in-frame clones and is missing some. This sample has 120,000 to 150,000 clones, with around 82% found just once. Source material: peripheral blood. These receptors all come from a human donor in a cohort sampled during active COVID-19. Each CDR3 is given with its conserved first and last residue. Fields, in order: D gene, clone size, J gene, V gene, CDR3 DNA, CDR3 protein. D genes are given only for firm matches. Only part of the rows carry a size: once, few, many, or a class if the clone is expanded.

d_gene: TRBD2
abundance: -
j_gene: TRBJ2-7
v_gene: TRBV12-5
CDR3nt: TGTGCTAGTGCCCTCGGGGGGGACGGCGAGCAGTACTTC
CDR3aa: CASALGGDGEQYF

d_gene: TRBD2
abundance: -
j_gene: TRBJ2-1
v_gene: TRBV11-2
CDR3nt: TGTGCCAGCAGCCAACAGGGACTAGGCTACAATGAGCAGTTCTTC
CDR3aa: CASSQQGLGYNEQFF

d_gene: -
abundance: -
j_gene: TRBJ2-7
v_gene: TRBV6-1
CDR3nt: TGTGCCAGCAGTGAACAACCAGGGCCCCTCTACGAGCAGTACTTC
CDR3aa: CASSEQPGPLYEQYF

d_gene: -
abundance: -
j_gene: TRBJ1-2
v_gene: TRBV3-1/TRBV3-2
CDR3nt: TGTGCCAGCAGCCAAGGGGGAGGGGATTCGAGCGGCTACACCTTC
CDR3aa: CASSQGGGDSSGYTF

d_gene: -
abundance: once
j_gene: TRBJ1-1
v_gene: TRBV28
CDR3nt: TGTGCCAGCACTCCATTCAGCGGGGCCGTCACTGAAGCTTTCTTT
CDR3aa: CASTPFSGAVTEAFF

d_gene: TRBD1
abundance: -
j_gene: TRBJ1-2
v_gene: TRBV6-5
CDR3nt: TGTGCCAGCAGTTACTCGGGACAGGGGTTATATGGCTACACCTTC
CDR3aa: CASSYSGQGLYGYTF

d_gene: TRBD2
abundance: -
j_gene: TRBJ2-1
v_gene: TRBV2
CDR3nt: TGTGCCAGCAGTGAGTGGGGGGGGTTCGTAAATGAGCAGTTCTTC
CDR3aa: CASSEWGGFVNEQFF

d_gene: -
abundance: -
j_gene: TRBJ2-3
v_gene: TRBV6-5
CDR3nt: TGTGCCAGCAGTTATTTACGGGGTCAAAGCACAGATACGCAGTATTTT
CDR3aa: CASSYLRGQSTDTQYF

d_gene: -
abundance: few
j_gene: TRBJ1-2
v_gene: TRBV6-5
CDR3nt: TGTGCCAGCAGTCTGGACAGTCGGAAAGGCTACACCTTC
CDR3aa: CASSLDSRKGYTF

d_gene: TRBD1
abundance: -
j_gene: TRBJ1-2
v_gene: TRBV4-2
CDR3nt: TGTGCCAGCAGCCAAAATAGGGGGCACTCCAACTATGGCTACACCTTC
CDR3aa: CASSQNRGHSNYGYTF

d_gene: -
abundance: -
j_gene: TRBJ2-2
v_gene: TRBV9
CDR3nt: TGTGCCAGCAGCACGGAGGGGCTAGGTCTTAACACCGGGGAGCTGTTTTTT
CDR3aa: CASSTEGLGLNTGELFF

d_gene: TRBD1
abundance: -
j_gene: TRBJ2-1
v_gene: TRBV7-2
CDR3nt: TGTGCCAGCAGCCCGGACAGGTTCTACAATGAGCAGTTCTTC
CDR3aa: CASSPDRFYNEQFF

d_gene: -
abundance: -
j_gene: TRBJ2-3
v_gene: TRBV9
CDR3nt: TGTGCCAGCAGCGTAGTGGCGGCCACTAGCACAGATACGCAGTATTTT
CDR3aa: CASSVVAATSTDTQYF

d_gene: TRBD2
abundance: -
j_gene: TRBJ2-1
v_gene: TRBV7-8
CDR3nt: TGTGCCAGCAGCACGAGGACTAGCTCCTACAATGAGCAGTTCTTC
CDR3aa: CASSTRTSSYNEQFF

d_gene: TRBD2
abundance: -
j_gene: TRBJ2-1
v_gene: TRBV3-1/TRBV3-2
CDR3nt: TGTGCCAGCAGCCAAGGAGGAGGACTAGCGGGGGGCTACAATGAGCAGTTCTTC
CDR3aa: CASSQGGGLAGGYNEQFF

d_gene: TRBD1
abundance: -
j_gene: TRBJ1-1
v_gene: TRBV19
CDR3nt: TGTGCCAGTAGTCCTAGGACAGGGGTCACTGAAGCTTTCTTT
CDR3aa: CASSPRTGVTEAFF

d_gene: TRBD1
abundance: few
j_gene: TRBJ1-6
v_gene: TRBV7-9
CDR3nt: TGTGCCAGCAGCTTCCGGGACAGGAATTCACCCCTCCACTTT
CDR3aa: CASSFRDRNSPLHF

d_gene: TRBD2
abundance: -
j_gene: TRBJ2-7
v_gene: TRBV6-5
CDR3nt: TGTGCCAGCGCCGGGGGGTCCGACTACGAGCAGTACTTC
CDR3aa: CASAGGSDYEQYF

d_gene: -
abundance: -
j_gene: TRBJ1-3
v_gene: TRBV10-3
CDR3nt: TGTGCCATCAGTGAGTCGTCTAACCCTGGAAACACCATATATTTT
CDR3aa: CAISESSNPGNTIYF

d_gene: TRBD1
abundance: -
j_gene: TRBJ1-5
v_gene: TRBV5-1
CDR3nt: TGCGCCAGCAGCGCCACAGGGGAGAGCAATCAGCCCCAGCATTTT
CDR3aa: CASSATGESNQPQHF

d_gene: -
abundance: -
j_gene: TRBJ2-5
v_gene: TRBV29-1
CDR3nt: TGCAGCGCTGGTCGGGAGACCCAGTACTTC
CDR3aa: CSAGRETQYF

d_gene: -
abundance: -
j_gene: TRBJ2-7
v_gene: TRBV9
CDR3nt: TGTGCCAGCAGCCCCCAGTCCAGCTCCTACGAGCAGTACTTC
CDR3aa: CASSPQSSSYEQYF

d_gene: TRBD1
abundance: -
j_gene: TRBJ1-2
v_gene: TRBV7-2
CDR3nt: TGTGCCAGCAGCCTCACCGGGACAGGGGGCGGTGGCTACACCTTC
CDR3aa: CASSLTGTGGGGYTF

d_gene: TRBD1
abundance: -
j_gene: TRBJ1-4
v_gene: TRBV7-2
CDR3nt: TGTGCCAGCAGCTTGTTGGGACAGGGAGAAAAACTGTTTTTT
CDR3aa: CASSLLGQGEKLFF

d_gene: -
abundance: -
j_gene: TRBJ1-1
v_gene: TRBV19
CDR3nt: TGTGCCAGTAGTATCTCTGGCAGGAACACTGAAGCTTTCTTT
CDR3aa: CASSISGRNTEAFF

d_gene: TRBD1
abundance: -
j_gene: TRBJ1-2
v_gene: TRBV19
CDR3nt: TGTGCCAGTAGTTCCCGTGGGACAGGGGGCATCGGGGGCTACACCTTC
CDR3aa: CASSSRGTGGIGGYTF

d_gene: TRBD2
abundance: -
j_gene: TRBJ2-3
v_gene: TRBV7-2
CDR3nt: TGTGCCAGCAGCGGACTAGCACCCACAGATACGCAGTATTTT
CDR3aa: CASSGLAPTDTQYF

d_gene: -
abundance: -
j_gene: TRBJ1-1
v_gene: TRBV19
CDR3nt: TGTGCCAGTAGTAAAGGGGGAAAGGGCACTGAAGCTTTCTTT
CDR3aa: CASSKGGKGTEAFF

d_gene: TRBD1
abundance: -
j_gene: TRBJ1-5
v_gene: TRBV24-1
CDR3nt: TGTGCCACCAGGGGGACAGGGAAACGTCAGCCCCAGCATTTT
CDR3aa: CATRGTGKRQPQHF

d_gene: TRBD1
abundance: -
j_gene: TRBJ2-5
v_gene: TRBV6-5
CDR3nt: TGTGCCAGCAGTAATCCGGACAGGGGGCAAAAGACCCAGTACTTC
CDR3aa: CASSNPDRGQKTQYF

d_gene: TRBD2
abundance: -
j_gene: TRBJ2-1
v_gene: TRBV3-1/TRBV3-2
CDR3nt: TGTGCCAGCAGCCAAGACGGGACGCGGGGGGGAAGGAATGAGCAGTTCTTC
CDR3aa: CASSQDGTRGGRNEQFF

d_gene: TRBD2
abundance: few
j_gene: TRBJ2-1
v_gene: TRBV11-2
CDR3nt: TGTGCCAGCAGCTTAGATGCCGGGGGGGCCCGGTATGAGCAGTTCTTC
CDR3aa: CASSLDAGGARYEQFF

d_gene: -
abundance: -
j_gene: TRBJ1-1
v_gene: TRBV29-1
CDR3nt: TGCAGCGTTGACAGAAAGAACACTGAAGCTTTCTTT
CDR3aa: CSVDRKNTEAFF

d_gene: TRBD2
abundance: -
j_gene: TRBJ2-3
v_gene: TRBV18
CDR3nt: TGTGCCAGCTCACCAGTTACGAGCGGGGCTGTTAGCACAGATACGCAGTATTTT
CDR3aa: CASSPVTSGAVSTDTQYF

d_gene: -
abundance: -
j_gene: TRBJ2-7
v_gene: TRBV6-2/TRBV6-3
CDR3nt: TGTGCCAGCAGTTACCCGAGAAGGACGGGATCCTACGAGCAGTACTTC
CDR3aa: CASSYPRRTGSYEQYF

d_gene: TRBD1
abundance: -
j_gene: TRBJ1-2
v_gene: TRBV6-6
CDR3nt: TGTGCCAGCAGTCGCCGGGACAGCCCCCAGGCTAACTATGGCTACACCTTC
CDR3aa: CASSRRDSPQANYGYTF

d_gene: -
abundance: -
j_gene: TRBJ2-3
v_gene: TRBV6-2/TRBV6-3
CDR3nt: TGTGCCAGCAGTTACGGAAGGAGTACGCAGTATTTT
CDR3aa: CASSYGRSTQYF

d_gene: -
abundance: -
j_gene: TRBJ1-6
v_gene: TRBV19
CDR3nt: TGTGCCAGTAGTATGGAGCACTATAATTCACCCCTCCACTTT
CDR3aa: CASSMEHYNSPLHF

d_gene: TRBD2
abundance: few
j_gene: TRBJ2-5
v_gene: TRBV4-2
CDR3nt: TGTGCCAGCAGCCAAGATAAAGGGACTAGCAGAGAAGAGACCCAGTACTTC
CDR3aa: CASSQDKGTSREETQYF

d_gene: TRBD1
abundance: -
j_gene: TRBJ1-4
v_gene: TRBV28
CDR3nt: TGTGCCAGCAGTTTAATCGGGACAGGGTATGAAAAACTGTTTTTT
CDR3aa: CASSLIGTGYEKLFF

d_gene: -
abundance: -
j_gene: TRBJ1-6
v_gene: TRBV7-3
CDR3nt: TGTGCCAGCAGCTTAATGCCCAGGGGAAGTAATTCACCCCTCCACTTT
CDR3aa: CASSLMPRGSNSPLHF

d_gene: -
abundance: -
j_gene: TRBJ2-7
v_gene: TRBV24-1
CDR3nt: TGTGCCACCAGTGATTTGGGACACTTCTCCTACGAGCAGTACTTC
CDR3aa: CATSDLGHFSYEQYF

d_gene: -
abundance: few
j_gene: TRBJ2-2
v_gene: TRBV2
CDR3nt: TGTGCCAGCAGTGACGTACGGACTTGGGAGCTGTTTTTT
CDR3aa: CASSDVRTWELFF

d_gene: -
abundance: -
j_gene: TRBJ1-5
v_gene: TRBV11-2
CDR3nt: TGTGCCAGCAGCTTAGCCGGGCGGGATCAGCCCCAGCATTTT
CDR3aa: CASSLAGRDQPQHF

d_gene: -
abundance: once
j_gene: TRBJ2-5
v_gene: TRBV6-5
CDR3nt: TGTGCCAGCGGGCGGCGGGTTCGGGGGCAAGAGACCCAGTACTTC
CDR3aa: CASGRRVRGQETQYF

d_gene: TRBD1
abundance: -
j_gene: TRBJ1-1
v_gene: TRBV19
CDR3nt: TGTGCCAGTGCCTCCGAGGCCAGGGGGCTTCGCACTGAAGCTTTCTTT
CDR3aa: CASASEARGLRTEAFF

d_gene: -
abundance: once
j_gene: TRBJ2-3
v_gene: TRBV21-1
CDR3nt: TGTGCCAGCAGCTCGGAAGGGACTACAACAGATACGCAGTATTTT
CDR3aa: CASSSEGTTTDTQYF

d_gene: TRBD1
abundance: many
j_gene: TRBJ1-2
v_gene: TRBV12-5
CDR3nt: TGTGCTAGTGGTACAACCGACAGGGGTTATGGCTACACCTTC
CDR3aa: CASGTTDRGYGYTF

d_gene: -
abundance: -
j_gene: TRBJ2-7
v_gene: TRBV5-1
CDR3nt: TGCGCCAGCAGCTTGGAAGCCGGCTACGAGCAGTACTTC
CDR3aa: CASSLEAGYEQYF

d_gene: -
abundance: -
j_gene: TRBJ2-1
v_gene: TRBV5-1
CDR3nt: TGCGCCAGCAGCGACTCAGACAATGAGCAGTTCTTC
CDR3aa: CASSDSDNEQFF

d_gene: TRBD1
abundance: -
j_gene: TRBJ1-1
v_gene: TRBV6-5
CDR3nt: TGTGCCAGCAGGGGACAGCACACTGAAGCTTTCTTT
CDR3aa: CASRGQHTEAFF

d_gene: TRBD2
abundance: -
j_gene: TRBJ2-7
v_gene: TRBV6-5
CDR3nt: TGTGCCAGCAGACTGGGGGGGGAATACGTAAGCGAGCAGTACTTC
CDR3aa: CASRLGGEYVSEQYF

d_gene: -
abundance: few
j_gene: TRBJ1-2
v_gene: TRBV7-2
CDR3nt: TGTGCCAGCAGCCCGACGCGGAGGACCCTAAACTATGGCTACACCTTC
CDR3aa: CASSPTRRTLNYGYTF

d_gene: -
abundance: -
j_gene: TRBJ2-7
v_gene: TRBV27
CDR3nt: TGTGCCAGCAGTTTAGTTCTGAGGGCAGTTACCTACGAGCAGTACTTC
CDR3aa: CASSLVLRAVTYEQYF